Reported below is one T cell receptor (beta chain). The antigen remains undetermined. This sample is part of a study of cytomegalovirus exposure and HLA in healthy donors. The ends lost 5 bases at V and 3 bases at J; junction bases unmatched: 1. Germline CDR1 and CDR2: MNHEY and SVGAGI. The CDR3 runs 13 residues. Study-level results: CMV antigen specificity was confirmed in vitro for a few CMV-associated chains. According to reports, the classifier identified cytomegalovirus status with high specificity and sensitivity. There were some public TCRs occurring in many donors, but most TCR sequences were rare.

The assay was immunoSEQ multiplex PCR, and TCRdb's table has in-frame clones only and misses some. The profile shows about 98,000 clones, approximately 90% of them singletons. This receptor was obtained from a woman aged 30 to 39 in good health and CMV-seronegative. Sample: PBMCs. The rearrangement joins TRBV6-5 to TRBJ2-7; 10 nucleotides line up with TRBD1. The CDR3 is CASSRDRGYEQYF. DNA of the CDR3: TGTGCCAGCAGTCGGGACAGGGGCTACGAGCAGTACTTC.